A selection of T cell receptor beta chains follows, all from one sample in a study of PD-L1 blockade in urothelial cancer. Sequencing used immunoSEQ multiplex PCR; TCRdb keeps in-frame clones, though not all of them. The repertoire holds roughly 54,000 clones, with around 85% as singletons. The material was PBMCs, obtained around atezolizumab (anti-PD-L1) treatment. These receptors all stem from a woman aged 60-75 years with urothelial cancer. Each CDR3 is given with its conserved first and last residue. The order of the fields is J gene, V gene, clone size, D gene, CDR3 protein, CDR3 DNA. The D gene is left open where the match is weak. Some rows have no size entry. The others give once, few or many, or a class for an expanded clone.

TRBJ2-1 TRBV28 NA TRBD2 CATFLAGVLNEQFF TGTGCCACCTTTCTAGCGGGAGTTCTCAATGAGCAGTTCTTC
TRBJ2-7 TRBV27 NA TRBD1 CASSFGQGSSYEQYF TGTGCCAGCAGTTTCGGACAGGGATCCTCCTACGAGCAGTACTTC
TRBJ2-5 TRBV9 NA TRBD1 CASSAQGRETQYF TGTGCCAGCAGCGCACAGGGGAGAGAGACCCAGTACTTC
TRBJ2-1 TRBV19 NA TRBD1 CASRSQGSEQFF TGTGCCAGTAGATCACAGGGGAGTGAGCAGTTCTTC
TRBJ2-5 TRBV9 NA TRBD1 CASSPTGGLWGETQYF TGTGCCAGCAGCCCCACAGGGGGCTTGTGGGGAGAGACCCAGTACTTC
TRBJ2-3 TRBV19 NA TRBD2 CASSLGGGARDTQYF TGTGCCAGCAGTCTAGGCGGGGGGGCCAGAGATACGCAGTATTTT
TRBJ1-1 TRBV6-4 NA TRBD1 CASSRTGNTEAFF TGTGCCAGCAGTAGGACAGGGAACACTGAAGCTTTCTTT
TRBJ2-2 TRBV19 NA NA CASRSPGMAGELFF TGTGCCAGTAGAAGTCCAGGGATGGCCGGGGAGCTGTTTTTT
TRBJ2-7 TRBV7-9 NA NA CASSREREQYF TGTGCCAGCAGCCGTGAGAGGGAGCAGTACTTC
TRBJ1-1 TRBV27 NA NA CASSLFGANTEAFF TGTGCCAGCAGTTTATTTGGGGCGAACACTGAAGCTTTCTTT
TRBJ2-5 TRBV9 NA NA CASSVGQETQYF TGTGCCAGCAGCGTAGGCCAGGAGACCCAGTACTTC
TRBJ2-1 TRBV19 NA TRBD1 CASSIGTGINSYNEQFF TGTGCCAGTAGTATAGGGACAGGAATTAACTCCTACAATGAGCAGTTCTTC
TRBJ2-5 TRBV4-1 NA TRBD2 CASSQGTSGRLGETQYF TGCGCCAGCAGCCAGGGAACTAGCGGGAGACTCGGGGAGACCCAGTACTTC
TRBJ2-7 TRBV19 NA NA CASSIVGTVDEQYF TGTGCCAGTAGTATAGTCGGGACTGTGGACGAGCAGTACTTC
TRBJ2-3 TRBV10-3 NA NA CAVGRVGRRLTDTQYF TGTGCCGTCGGTCGGGTGGGAAGGAGGTTGACAGATACGCAGTATTTT
TRBJ2-7 TRBV18 NA TRBD1 CASSPGDSVLLYEQYF TGTGCCAGCTCACCAGGGGACAGCGTCCTCCTCTACGAGCAGTACTTC
TRBJ1-1 TRBV9 NA NA CASSPWALNTEAFF TGTGCCAGCAGTCCATGGGCGTTGAACACTGAAGCTTTCTTT
TRBJ1-5 TRBV6-5 NA NA CATQGSSNQPQHF TGTGCCACCCAGGGCAGTAGCAATCAGCCCCAGCATTTT
TRBJ2-1 TRBV4-3 once TRBD2 CASSRPNGKTSGRFDNEQFF TGCGCCAGCAGCCGGCCCAACGGGAAGACTAGCGGGAGATTTGACAATGAGCAGTTCTTC
TRBJ2-5 TRBV18 NA NA CAGGTSVETQYF TGTGCCGGCGGTACGAGTGTTGAGACCCAGTACTTC
TRBJ1-6 TRBV5-1 NA NA CASSLSGVEVHSPLHF TGCGCCAGCAGCTTGTCGGGGGTCGAAGTTCATTCACCCCTCCACTTT
TRBJ1-3 TRBV9 NA NA CASSAGGGSLSGNTIYF TGTGCCAGCAGCGCAGGAGGAGGGTCTCTCTCTGGAAACACCATATATTTT
TRBJ1-4 TRBV4-3 NA NA CASSQDGGTSTNEKLFF TGCGCCAGCAGCCAAGACGGCGGGACCTCAACTAATGAAAAACTGTTTTTT
TRBJ2-1 TRBV6-1 NA TRBD2 CASSGPRAASGVYNEQFF TGTGCCAGCAGTGGCCCCCGCGCGGCTAGCGGGGTTTACAATGAGCAGTTCTTC
TRBJ2-5 TRBV18 NA NA CASSPGETQYF TGTGCCAGCTCACCCGGGGAGACCCAGTACTTC
TRBJ2-5 TRBV9 NA TRBD1 CASSAIGTVKETQYF TGTGCCAGCAGCGCGATCGGGACAGTGAAAGAGACCCAGTACTTC
TRBJ2-3 TRBV7-2 once NA CASSSRWAGDTQYF TGTGCCAGCAGCTCCCGGTGGGCAGGGGATACGCAGTATTTT
TRBJ2-1 TRBV29-1 NA NA CSVEPSESYNEQFF TGCAGCGTTGAACCTAGCGAATCCTACAATGAGCAGTTCTTC